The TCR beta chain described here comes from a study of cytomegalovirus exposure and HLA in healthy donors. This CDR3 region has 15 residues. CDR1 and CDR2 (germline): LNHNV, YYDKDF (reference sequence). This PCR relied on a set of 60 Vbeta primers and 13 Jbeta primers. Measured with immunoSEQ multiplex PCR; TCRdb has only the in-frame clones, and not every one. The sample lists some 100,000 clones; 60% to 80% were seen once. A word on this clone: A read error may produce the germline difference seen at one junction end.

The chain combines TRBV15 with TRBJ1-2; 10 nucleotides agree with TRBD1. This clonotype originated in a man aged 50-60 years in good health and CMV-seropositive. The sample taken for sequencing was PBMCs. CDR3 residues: CATSTRQGAIYGDTF. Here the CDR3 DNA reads TGTGCCACCAGCACTCGACAGGGGGCGATCTATGGCGACACCTTC.